These 32 T cell receptor beta chains came from one sample sequenced in a study of blood T cell repertoires in COVID-19. Profiling relied on immunoSEQ multiplex PCR, and the TCRdb table lists in-frame clones only, not all of them. The table records around 220,000 clones, around 90% of them present only once. The sequenced sample consisted of PBMCs or T cells enriched from blood (not recorded which). The receptors were gathered from a woman aged 18 to 35 who had recovered from COVID-19.

V and J are TRBV29-1 and TRBJ2-6; a weak D match, TRBD1 (6 bases). V was pared by 2 bases and J by 0 bases, with 20 bases between. There are 19 residues in the CDR3. Germline loops: CDR1 SQVTM, CDR2 ANQGSEA. The CDR3, as DNA: TGCAGCGTTGAAATCAGGGGCACGAACCCCCGCTCTGGGGCCAACGTCCTGACTTTC. Protein product: CSVEIRGTNPRSGANVLTF. Full variable domain (missing parts from reference TRBV29-1 and TRBJ2-6): SAVISQKPSRDICQRGTSLTIQCQVDSQVTMMFWYRQQPGQSLTLIATANQGSEATYESGFVIDKFPISRPNLTFSTLTVSNMSPEDSSIYLCSVEIRGTNPRSGANVLTFGAGSRLTVL.

The rearrangement joins TRBV12-3 or TRBV12-4 to TRBJ1-1; D is perhaps TRBD1 (6 bases). The CDR3 has 12 amino acids. V was clipped by 8 bases and J by 5 bases, with 12 bases between them. For the CDR3, the DNA is TGTGCCAGCGGCAGGGGCTCAACTGAAGCTTTCTTT. This translates into CASGRGSTEAFF.

The chain joins TRBV14 to TRBJ1-2; no reliable D call. Trimming took 1 base from V and 8 from J, leaving 11 bases between them. This CDR3 comprises 13 residues. Germline CDR1 SGHDN, CDR2 FVKESK. CDR3: CASSQVSHLGYTF. Written as DNA, the CDR3 is TGTGCCAGCAGCCAAGTTTCCCACTTGGGCTACACCTTC.

The chain combines TRBV14 with TRBJ1-2, with a possible D match to TRBD1 (6 bases). Germline CDR1 SGHDN, CDR2 FVKESK. This CDR3 has 14 amino acids. V was shortened by 1 base and J by 10 bases, with 16 bases between the two germline ends. In DNA form, the CDR3 reads TGTGCCAGCAGCCAAGTACCCGACAGGCCCCACTACACCTTC. Amino acid sequence: CASSQVPDRPHYTF. Looking up the rest from reference TRBV14 and TRBJ1-2 gives the full variable domain: EAGVTQFPSHSVIEKGQTVTLRCDPISGHDNLYWYRRVMGKEIKFLLHFVKESKQDESGMPNNRFLAERTGGTYSTLKVQPAELEDSGVYFCASSQVPDRPHYTFGSGTRLTVV.

This chain links TRBV6-5 with TRBJ1-1; D possibly corresponds to TRBD1 (6 bases). Germline CDR1 reads MNHEY; CDR2 reads SVGAGI. The V gene lost 5 bases and the J gene lost 4 bases, with 17 bases spanning the gap. The CDR3 length is 15 residues. In DNA form, the CDR3 reads TGTGCCAGCAGTCGAACCGGGGGGGCGCGCACTGAAGCTTTCTTT. This encodes CASSRTGGARTEAFF.

The chain uses TRBV2 and TRBJ2-2; TRBD1 matches at 10 bases. The V gene's germline CDR1 is SNHLY and CDR2 FYNNEI. This CDR3 has 15 amino acids. V trimming: 6 bases; J trimming: 6 bases; junction bases outside the gene matches: 7. Here the CDR3 DNA reads TGTGCCAGCAGGGCCGGGACAGGGGTGTCCGGGGAGCTGTTTTTT. Its protein product is CASRAGTGVSGELFF.

For the CDR3, the DNA is TGTGCCAGCAGCTGGACAGAGCCGCCCTATGGCTACACCTTC. It translates to CASSWTEPPYGYTF. The J gene is TRBJ1-2, the V gene TRBV5-6, with D perhaps matching TRBD1 (6 bases). The CDR3 is 14 amino acids. V was pared by 3 bases and J by 4 bases, with 13 bases between. Germline V CDR1 and CDR2: SGHDT, YYEEEE.

J is TRBJ2-1 and V is TRBV3-1 (or the pseudogene TRBV3-2), with TRBD2 matching over 9 bases. CDR3 length: 15 residues. Germline-derived CDR1 and CDR2 are LGHDT and YNNKEL (reference sequence). V trimming: 0 bases; J trimming: 7 bases; junction bases outside the gene matches: 4. The CDR3 here is CASSQDSGRYNEQFF. In DNA, the CDR3 is TGTGCCAGCAGCCAAGACAGCGGGAGGTATAATGAGCAGTTCTTC.

This clone was seen just once. The rearrangement uses TRBV18 and TRBJ1-4; perhaps TRBD1 as D (5 bases). From germline, CDR1 is KGHSH and CDR2 LQKENI. The CDR3 consists of 13 residues. Trimming stripped 6 bases from V and 8 bases from J, with 13 bases between. CDR3: CASSHREGEKLFF. CDR3 sequence (DNA): TGTGCCAGCTCTCACCGGGAGGGGGAAAAACTGTTTTTT.

V and J are TRBV9 and TRBJ1-3; 9 bases map to TRBD1. Germline V gene sequence: CDR1 SGDLS, CDR2 YYNGEE. The ends lost 4 bases at V and 1 base at J; junction bases unmatched: 15. The CDR3 has 19 amino acids. CDR3 amino acids: CASSSRPWTGATSGNTIYF. CDR3 DNA sequence: TGTGCCAGCAGCTCTCGACCCTGGACAGGGGCTACTTCTGGAAACACCATATATTTT. The whole variable domain, filled in from reference TRBV9 and TRBJ1-3, reads DSGVTQTPKHLITATGQRVTLRCSPRSGDLSVYWYQQSLDQGLQFLIQYYNGEERAKGNILERFSAQQFPDLHSELNLSSLELGDSALYFCASSSRPWTGATSGNTIYFGEGSWLTVV.

This sequence joins TRBV2 and TRBJ2-1; 13 positions agree with TRBD2. The CDR3 is 15 amino acids. CDR1 and CDR2 (germline): SNHLY, FYNNEI. Unmatched junction bases numbered 5, after V lost 6 bases and J lost 6 bases. CDR3 region: CASSPGLAGFNEQFF. The CDR3 nucleotides read TGTGCCAGCAGCCCGGGACTAGCGGGATTCAATGAGCAGTTCTTC.

The gene calls are TRBV11-2 and TRBJ1-1, with D tentatively TRBD1 (6 bases). The CDR3 runs 16 residues. The V and J ends lost 4 bases and 3 bases respectively, with 18 bases between them. Germline lookup yields CDR1 SGHAT and CDR2 FQNNGV. CDR3 sequence: CASSYGRGARYTEAFF. CDR3 nucleotides: TGTGCCAGCAGCTACGGTCGGGGGGCGAGGTACACTGAAGCTTTCTTT.

This clone has just one count. The chain combines TRBV19 with TRBJ2-1; no definite D call. The V gene lost 6 bases and the J gene lost 0 bases, with 3 bases spanning the gap. Germline V lookup: CDR1 LNHDA, CDR2 SQIVND (reference sequence). CDR3 size: 12 residues. This CDR3 is CASRSSYNEQFF. In DNA form, the CDR3 reads TGTGCCAGTAGGAGCTCCTACAATGAGCAGTTCTTC.

The chain links TRBV24-1 to TRBJ1-1, with D tentatively TRBD1 (6 bases). The CDR3 has 11 residues. V was pared by 3 bases and J by 10 bases, with 8 bases between. CDR1 is KGHDR and CDR2 is SFDVKD in the germline V gene. CDR3: CATSDAGAAFF. The CDR3 DNA reads TGTGCCACCAGTGATGCAGGGGCAGCTTTCTTT.

The chain uses TRBV11-3 and TRBJ2-5; the D is unclear. The germline gives CDR1 SGHNT, CDR2 YENEEA. This CDR3 is built from 12 residues. V shed 1 base and J shed 3 bases, with 3 bases lying between them. CDR3 protein: CASSLVEETQYF. The CDR3 DNA sequence: TGTGCCAGCAGCTTAGTAGAAGAGACCCAGTACTTC.

This chain links TRBV7-9 with TRBJ2-1, with a tentative D call TRBD1 (6 bases). The CDR3 runs 14 residues. The germline V gene encodes CDR1 SEHNR and CDR2 FQNEAQ (reference sequence). Trimming removed 5 bases from V and 10 bases from J, with 18 bases in between. This chain's CDR3 is CASSSKYRVEEQFF. CDR3 DNA sequence: TGTGCCAGCAGCAGCAAGTACAGGGTGGAGGAGCAGTTCTTC.

V usage is TRBV5-1 and J usage is TRBJ2-1; D remains unclear. V shed 0 bases and J shed 9 bases, with 7 bases lying between them. The CDR3 is made up of 12 amino acids. CDR1 SGHRS and CDR2 YFSETQ come from the germline V gene. The CDR3 bases are TGCGCCAGCAGCTTGGTCAGTTCTGAGCAGTTCTTC. This sequence encodes CASSLVSSEQFF.

The sample holds a few counts of this clone. The chain is built from TRBV11-3 and TRBJ1-2; TRBD1 matches at 9 bases. V was clipped by 5 bases and J by 6 bases; unmatched bases: 13. There are 16 residues in the CDR3. Germline CDR1 SGHNT, CDR2 YENEEA. The CDR3 bases are TGTGCCAGCAGCCCCGGACAGGGGAAGGACTGGGATGGCTACACCTTC. Amino acid sequence: CASSPGQGKDWDGYTF.

The chain joins TRBV7-8 to TRBJ1-4; possible D gene TRBD1, 6 bases. The CDR3 has 16 amino acids. Germline CDR1 is SGHVS and CDR2 is FQNEAQ. Trimming took 3 bases from V and 7 from J, leaving 18 bases between them. CDR3: CASSFLGGGAGEKLFF. CDR3 sequence (DNA): TGTGCCAGCAGCTTTCTGGGAGGGGGGGCTGGTGAAAAACTGTTTTTT.

This chain connects TRBV13 to TRBJ2-3; TRBD1 might be the D (5 bases). The CDR3 runs 15 residues. V was pared by 4 bases and J by 7 bases, with 18 bases between. The germline gives CDR1 PRHDT, CDR2 FYEKMQ (reference sequence). CDR3: CASSSLVGPSNTQYF. In DNA, the CDR3 is TGTGCCAGCAGCTCTCTGGTGGGGCCGAGCAATACGCAGTATTTT. The full variable domain, in which reference TRBV13 and TRBJ2-3 provide the parts outside the CDR3, is AAGVIQSPRHLIKEKRETATLKCYPIPRHDTVYWYQQGPGQDPQFLISFYEKMQSDKGSIPDRFSAQQFSDYHSELNMSSLELGDSALYFCASSSLVGPSNTQYFGPGTRLTVL.

V usage is TRBV9 and J usage is TRBJ2-7; tentatively, D is TRBD1 (5 bases). V was clipped by 5 bases and J by 6 bases, with 9 bases between them. The CDR3 spans 11 residues. The germline V gene encodes CDR1 SGDLS and CDR2 YYNGEE. The CDR3 sequence: CASSKGSEQYF. The CDR3 DNA reads TGTGCCAGCAGTAAGGGGTCCGAGCAGTACTTC.

This chain links TRBV10-3 with TRBJ1-4; D remains ambiguous. CDR3 length: 13 amino acids. The germline CDR1 and CDR2 sequences are ENHRY and SYGVKD. The germline V and J ends were trimmed by 7 bases and 5 bases, with 11 bases remaining between them. The CDR3 region has the DNA TGTGCCATCACCCCAGAGAGGAATGAAAAACTGTTTTTT. Amino acids: CAITPERNEKLFF.

The chain carries TRBV10-2 and TRBJ1-2, with 9 bases that match TRBD1. In germline, CDR1 is WSHSY, CDR2 SAAADI. The CDR3 is made up of 15 amino acids. Unmatched junction bases numbered 7, after V lost 6 bases and J lost 2 bases. Written as DNA, the CDR3 is TGCGCCAGCAGCGCGCTAGGACAGGGGAACTATGGCTACACCTTC. It is translated as CASSALGQGNYGYTF.

The chain has TRBV5-4 and TRBJ1-4; weak D call: TRBD1 (5 bases). The V and J ends lost 0 bases and 2 bases respectively, with 11 bases between them. Germline CDR1 is SGHNT and CDR2 is YYREEE (reference sequence). The CDR3 totals 16 residues. The CDR3, as DNA: TGTGCCAGCAGCTTGGATTCGGGGGTTACTAATGAAAAACTGTTTTTT. It codes for CASSLDSGVTNEKLFF.

The rearrangement uses TRBV5-1 and TRBJ2-7; 12 nucleotides align to TRBD2. Germline V gives CDR1 SGHRS, CDR2 YFSETQ. The CDR3 covers 14 residues. V gave up 4 bases and J gave up 7 bases; unmatched junction bases: 6. CDR3 sequence (DNA): TGCGCCAGCAGCCACGGACTAGCGGGAAGGGAGCAGTACTTC. This codes for CASSHGLAGREQYF.

The J gene is TRBJ1-1, the V gene TRBV4-1; unclear D gene. The CDR3 spans 15 residues. V was trimmed by 7 bases and J by 0 bases, leaving 15 bases between them. The V gene's germline CDR1 is MGHRA and CDR2 YSYEKL. CDR3 nucleotides: TGCGCCAGCACCCTCTGGGCGGGGTTGAACACTGAAGCTTTCTTT. Its translation: CASTLWAGLNTEAFF.

V is TRBV28 and J is TRBJ2-3; TRBD2 matches at 10 bases. CDR1 is MDHEN and CDR2 is SYDVKM in the germline V gene. The CDR3 runs to 17 residues. V shed 2 bases and J 0 bases; nucleotides not matched to a gene: 5. Here the CDR3 DNA reads TGTGCCAGCAGTTTAGGTGTAGCGGGAGGTAGCACAGATACGCAGTATTTT. Protein: CASSLGVAGGSTDTQYF. The full variable domain, with the rest looked up from reference TRBV28 and TRBJ2-3, is DVKVTQSSRYLVKRTGEKVFLECVQDMDHENMFWYRQDPGLGLRLIYFSYDVKMKEKGDIPEGYSVSREKKERFSLILESASTNQTSMYLCASSLGVAGGSTDTQYFGPGTRLTVL.

The chain has TRBV11-2 and TRBJ1-3; the D gene is possibly TRBD1 (6 bases). CDR3 length: 19 residues. Trimming removed 0 bases at V and 0 bases at J, with 18 bases between. Germline V gene sequence: CDR1 SGHAT, CDR2 FQNNGV. The CDR3 loop is CASSLDRGSQGPSGNTIYF. The CDR3 DNA sequence: TGTGCCAGCAGCTTAGACCGAGGATCACAGGGCCCCTCTGGAAACACCATATATTTT.

V usage is TRBV5-4 and J usage is TRBJ1-6; TRBD1 matches 8 bases. Per the germline V gene, CDR1 is SGHNT and CDR2 is YYREEE (reference sequence). The CDR3 is 15 residues long. Unmatched junction bases numbered 5, after V lost 4 bases and J lost 5 bases. CDR3 amino acids: CASSSRQGNNSPLHF. As DNA, the CDR3 is TGTGCCAGCAGCAGCCGACAGGGGAATAATTCACCCCTCCACTTT.

This clone occurred a few times. This chain links TRBV24-1 with TRBJ1-5; D perhaps matches TRBD1 (6 bases). CDR1 is KGHDR and CDR2 is SFDVKD in the germline V gene. V lost 6 bases to trimming and J lost 0 bases, with 29 bases between them. The length of the CDR3 is 21 residues. The CDR3 here is CATSLTPSTGIPIGSNQPQHF. In DNA, the CDR3 is TGTGCCACCAGTCTAACCCCCTCAACAGGGATCCCTATCGGTAGCAATCAGCCCCAGCATTTT.

The chain links TRBV5-6 to TRBJ1-1, with 8 positions matching TRBD1. Germline V CDR1 and CDR2: SGHDT, YYEEEE. The CDR3 contains 17 residues. Trimming removed 4 bases from V and 1 base from J; junction bases left unmatched: 12. The CDR3, as DNA: TGTGCCAGCAGCGCTTTCGGGGACAGGTTGCGGAACACTGAAGCTTTCTTT. Residues: CASSAFGDRLRNTEAFF.

This rearrangement joins TRBV19 to TRBJ2-7; D gene uncertain. The germline V gene has CDR1 LNHDA and CDR2 SQIVND (reference sequence). V gave up 3 bases and J gave up 1 base, with 10 bases separating them. The CDR3 consists of 14 residues. The CDR3 bases are TGTGCCAGTAGTATCGCTTCAGGTTCCTACGAGCAGTACTTC. Translating it yields CASSIASGSYEQYF.